The 32 T cell receptor beta chains presented below share a single source sample, sequenced in a study of T cell clusters in autoimmune cytopenias. Each sample's input was around 250 ng genomic DNA, roughly 40,000 genome equivalents. TRB rearrangements were amplified by touch-down multiplex PCR with mixed TRB-A/B primers. No DNA is given; TCRdb re-called the multiplex PCR reads and lists each CDR3 protein once. This sample carries roughly 10,000 distinct CDR3 sequences, with about 32% going to the ten biggest clones. In addition, the sample was reused for a study of T cell repertoires in aging, cancer and after chemotherapy.

Sequencing was done on a sample of peripheral blood. These receptors were collected from a human donor in good health.

The CDR3 loop reads CASRSGTGTGSPQHF. The chain links TRBV5-6 to TRBJ1-5; TCRdb names TRBD1, which stays unverified in the absence of DNA. In germline, CDR1 is SGHDT, CDR2 YYEEEE. The CDR3 length is 15 residues.

J is TRBJ2-1 and V is TRBV30. In germline, CDR1 is GTSNPN, CDR2 SVGIG (reference sequence). The CDR3 consists of 12 residues. CDR3 sequence reads: CAQRWKLNEQFF.

This clonotype shows up as medium-sized by frequency. The CDR3 spells CSVVSGSYEQYF. The J gene is TRBJ2-7, the V gene TRBV29-1; TCRdb's D call of TRBD2 is untestable without DNA. In germline, CDR1 is SQVTM, CDR2 ANQGSEA. This CDR3 has 12 residues.

V is TRBV24-1 and J is TRBJ2-7; absent DNA, TCRdb's TRBD2 call cannot be checked. Germline V CDR1 and CDR2: KGHDR, SFDVKD. CDR3 length: 15 residues. CDR3 protein: CATSARSGRYYEQYF.

The genes are TRBV28 and TRBJ2-1; TCRdb proposes TRBD2, but this gene call is untestable without DNA. In germline, CDR1 is MDHEN, CDR2 SYDVKM. CDR3 length: 14 amino acids. The CDR3 here is CASRWRGAYNEQFF.

The genes are TRBV29-1 and TRBJ1-5; TCRdb selects TRBD1, and the lack of DNA leaves this call unchecked. CDR3 length: 13 amino acids. Germline CDR1 and CDR2: SQVTM and ANQGSEA. The CDR3 loop is CSVKGQSNQPQHF.

The chain combines TRBV19 with TRBJ2-5. The germline V gene encodes CDR1 LNHDA and CDR2 SQIVND (reference sequence). CDR3 size: 14 residues. This chain's CDR3 is CASSLAGVQETQYF.

The CDR3 loop reads CASSFSGGEDTQYF. The chain joins TRBV7-6 to TRBJ2-3; TCRdb calls TRBD1, which cannot be checked without DNA. The CDR3 extends over 14 amino acids. In germline, CDR1 is SGHVS, CDR2 FNYEAQ.

The gene calls are TRBV18 and TRBJ2-1; TCRdb picks TRBD1, but there is no DNA to check that call. Germline assignment: CDR1 KGHSH and CDR2 LQKENI. This CDR3 contains 15 residues. CDR3 residues: CASSPTRQGGDEQFF.

The chain recombines TRBV5-4 with TRBJ2-5; TCRdb's D call, TRBD1, is unchecked because there is no DNA. In germline, CDR1 is SGHNT, CDR2 YYREEE (reference sequence). The CDR3 extends over 12 amino acids. The CDR3 sequence is CASSPGGETQYF.

This clonotype is labeled medium-sized based on frequency. J is TRBJ2-7 and V is TRBV29-1; TCRdb's D call of TRBD2 is untestable without DNA. The CDR3 runs to 13 residues. Germline V gives CDR1 SQVTM, CDR2 ANQGSEA. Here the CDR3 reads CSVVLAGLYEQYF.

This chain uses TRBV18 with TRBJ1-4; the D call from TCRdb, TRBD1, cannot be confirmed without DNA. There are 16 residues in the CDR3. Germline-derived CDR1 and CDR2 are KGHSH and LQKENI. CDR3 sequence: CASSQDSISTNEKLFF.

The chain is built from TRBV30 and TRBJ2-3; without DNA, the TCRdb call of TRBD2 cannot be checked. Germline V gene data show CDR1 as GTSNPN and CDR2 as SVGIG (reference sequence). The CDR3 covers 15 residues. This CDR3 is CAWSVLAGGADTQYF.

This chain joins TRBV6-5 and TRBJ2-1; with no DNA, the TCRdb D assignment of TRBD2 cannot be verified. Per germline, CDR1 MNHEY and CDR2 SVGAGI. This CDR3 comprises 16 residues. This chain's CDR3 is CASSYSSASGDNEQFF.

V gene TRBV6-1 combines with J gene TRBJ2-7; no DNA is available, so the TRBD2 call from TCRdb remains unchecked. This CDR3 has 16 residues. Germline CDR1 and CDR2: MNHNS and SASEGT. The CDR3 reads CAGSARLVPLSYEQYF.

The chain combines TRBV12-3 or TRBV12-4 with TRBJ1-1; absent DNA, TCRdb's TRBD1 call cannot be checked. This CDR3 has 14 residues. CDR3 residues: CASSQTGGITEAFF.

This chain connects TRBV30 to TRBJ2-2; the D call from TCRdb, TRBD2, cannot be confirmed without DNA. Germline lookup yields CDR1 GTSNPN and CDR2 SVGIG (reference sequence). CDR3 size: 16 residues. The CDR3 loop is CAWSVLAGLNTGELFF.

The chain combines TRBV18 with TRBJ1-4; TCRdb's D call, TRBD1, is unchecked because there is no DNA. Germline lookup yields CDR1 KGHSH and CDR2 LQKENI. This CDR3 has 15 amino acids. This CDR3 reads CASSARQRGYEKLFF.

V gene TRBV5-4 combines with J gene TRBJ2-7; TCRdb's D call of TRBD2 is untestable without DNA. Germline V gives CDR1 SGHNT, CDR2 YYREEE (reference sequence). CDR3 length: 12 residues. The CDR3 loop reads CASSPDWSLQYF.

The rearrangement uses TRBV30 and TRBJ1-1. Germline loops: CDR1 GTSNPN, CDR2 SVGIG (reference sequence). CDR3 length: 11 amino acids. The CDR3 here is CAWSAVTEAFF.

V gene TRBV13 combines with J gene TRBJ2-3; checking the TCRdb D call of TRBD1 is not possible without DNA. Germline V lookup: CDR1 PRHDT, CDR2 FYEKMQ (reference sequence). The CDR3 spans 16 residues. CDR3 protein: CASSIYTGTSTDTQYF.

This clonotype registers medium-sized (0.01 to 0.1%) by frequency. The chain uses TRBV30 and TRBJ2-5; TCRdb's D call, TRBD1, is unchecked because there is no DNA. The CDR3 totals 14 residues. From germline, CDR1 is GTSNPN and CDR2 SVGIG (reference sequence). CDR3 residues: CAWSGGDSQETQYF.

The rearrangement joins TRBV6-1 to TRBJ2-1; TCRdb reports TRBD1, a call that lacks DNA to check it against. This CDR3 contains 16 residues. Germline CDR1 is MNHNS and CDR2 is SASEGT. Here the CDR3 reads CASRPVTGGRYNEQFF.

V and J are TRBV10-3 and TRBJ2-7; there is no DNA to check the TCRdb D call of TRBD1. Germline V gene sequence: CDR1 ENHRY, CDR2 SYGVKD. The CDR3 covers 16 residues. Here the CDR3 reads CASSSLGTRGTYEQYF.

The rearrangement joins TRBV30 to TRBJ1-1; TCRdb designates TRBD1, a call that cannot be tested without DNA. Per germline, CDR1 GTSNPN and CDR2 SVGIG (reference sequence). CDR3 length: 15 amino acids. CDR3 sequence reads: CAWDYRTGGHTEAFF.

V gene TRBV6-5 combines with J gene TRBJ2-6. This CDR3 contains 13 residues. CDR1 and CDR2 (germline): MNHEY, SVGAGI. The CDR3 reads CASSEGNFNVLTF.

V gene TRBV5-6 combines with J gene TRBJ2-7; TCRdb's assignment of TRBD1 cannot be checked, as there is no DNA. Germline CDR1 SGHDT, CDR2 YYEEEE. CDR3 length equals 15 residues. This CDR3 reads CASSLGGVSSYEQYF.

The rearrangement links TRBV15 to TRBJ2-7; TCRdb gives TRBD1 as the D gene, but with no DNA this cannot be confirmed. CDR3 length: 14 amino acids. Per the germline V gene, CDR1 is LNHNV and CDR2 is YYDKDF (reference sequence). CDR3 sequence: CATSGTGGSYEQYF. The complete variable domain, with remaining parts taken from reference TRBV15 and TRBJ2-7, reads DAMVIQNPRYQVTQFGKPVTLSCSQTLNHNVMYWYQQKSSQAPKLLFHYYDKDFNNEADTPDNFQSRRPNTSFCFLDIRSPGLGDTAMYLCATSGTGGSYEQYFGPGTRLTVT.

The V and J genes are TRBV30 and TRBJ2-3; lacking DNA, the TRBD1 call made by TCRdb goes unchecked. The CDR3 is 14 amino acids. Germline values: CDR1 GTSNPN, CDR2 SVGIG (reference sequence). The CDR3 protein is CAWSVGGSEDTQYF.

The chain links TRBV19 to TRBJ2-5; TCRdb gives TRBD1 as the D gene, but with no DNA this cannot be confirmed. The CDR3 length is 14 residues. The germline CDR1 and CDR2 sequences are LNHDA and SQIVND (reference sequence). The CDR3 loop is CASSTQGAGETQYF.

The chain uses TRBV18 and TRBJ2-3; TCRdb designates TRBD1, a call that cannot be tested without DNA. Germline V gene data show CDR1 as KGHSH and CDR2 as LQKENI. This CDR3 is built from 14 residues. This CDR3 reads CASSPGGPGDTQYF.

The chain uses TRBV19 and TRBJ2-7; the D call of TRBD1 rests on TCRdb alone, since no DNA is present to check it. The germline V gene has CDR1 LNHDA and CDR2 SQIVND (reference sequence). This CDR3 region has 15 residues. Here the CDR3 reads CASSAPRQGSYEQYF.